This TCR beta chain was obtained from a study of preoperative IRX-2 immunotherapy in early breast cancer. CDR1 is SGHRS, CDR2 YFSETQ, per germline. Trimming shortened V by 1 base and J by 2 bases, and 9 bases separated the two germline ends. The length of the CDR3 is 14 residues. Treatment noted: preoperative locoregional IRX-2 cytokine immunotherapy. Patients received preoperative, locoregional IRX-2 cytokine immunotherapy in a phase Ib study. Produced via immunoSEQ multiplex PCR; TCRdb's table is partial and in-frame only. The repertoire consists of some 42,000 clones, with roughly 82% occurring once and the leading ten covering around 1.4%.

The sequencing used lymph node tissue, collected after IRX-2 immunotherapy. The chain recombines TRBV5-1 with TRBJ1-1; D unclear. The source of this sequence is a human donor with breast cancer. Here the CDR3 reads CASSLWQTNTEAFF. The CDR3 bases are TGCGCCAGCAGCTTGTGGCAGACCAACACTGAAGCTTTCTTT.